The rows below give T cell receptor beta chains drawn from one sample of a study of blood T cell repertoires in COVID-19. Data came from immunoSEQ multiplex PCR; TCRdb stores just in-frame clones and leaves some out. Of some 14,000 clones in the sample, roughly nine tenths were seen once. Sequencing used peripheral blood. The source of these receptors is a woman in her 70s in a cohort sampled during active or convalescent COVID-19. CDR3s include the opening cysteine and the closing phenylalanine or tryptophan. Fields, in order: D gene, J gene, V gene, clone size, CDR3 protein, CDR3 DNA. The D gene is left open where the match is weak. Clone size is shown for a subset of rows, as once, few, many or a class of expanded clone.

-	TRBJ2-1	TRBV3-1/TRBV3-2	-	CASSPLLGAGNEQFF	TGTGCCAGCAGCCCTCTCCTGGGGGCGGGCAATGAGCAGTTCTTC
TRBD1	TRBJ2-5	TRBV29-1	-	CSGRQGQETQYF	TGCAGCGGCAGACAGGGGCAAGAGACCCAGTACTTC
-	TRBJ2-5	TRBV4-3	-	CASSQDWGPRQETQYF	TGCGCCAGCAGCCAAGATTGGGGCCCGCGGCAAGAGACCCAGTACTTC
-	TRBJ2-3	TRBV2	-	CASRGGGGKDTQYF	TGTGCCAGCAGGGGCGGTGGAGGGAAAGATACGCAGTATTTT
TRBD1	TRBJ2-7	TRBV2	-	CASSSAIPGQGNYEQYF	TGTGCCAGCAGTAGTGCAATCCCCGGACAGGGCAACTACGAGCAGTACTTC
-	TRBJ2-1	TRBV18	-	CASSPPTDSYNEQFF	TGTGCCAGCTCACCACCGACAGACTCCTACAATGAGCAGTTCTTC
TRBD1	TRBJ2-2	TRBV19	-	CASTQGDRAHTGELFF	TGTGCCAGTACACAAGGGGACAGGGCTCACACCGGGGAGCTGTTTTTT
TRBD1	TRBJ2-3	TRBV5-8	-	CASSSTDRAGTDTQYF	TGTGCCAGCAGCAGTACCGACAGGGCAGGCACAGATACGCAGTATTTT
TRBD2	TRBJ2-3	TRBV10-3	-	CAISESSGGADTQYF	TGTGCCATCAGTGAGTCTAGCGGGGGGGCAGATACGCAGTATTTT
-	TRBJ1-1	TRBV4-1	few	CASSLGRDSPRTFF	TGCGCCAGCAGCCTGGGACGGGACTCCCCGAGGACTTTCTTT
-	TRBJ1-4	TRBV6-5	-	CASSYSTGFNEKLFF	TGTGCCAGCAGTTACTCAACAGGGTTTAATGAAAAACTGTTTTTT
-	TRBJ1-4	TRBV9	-	CASSASGHGGEKLFF	TGTGCCAGCAGCGCCTCGGGACATGGGGGTGAAAAACTGTTTTTT
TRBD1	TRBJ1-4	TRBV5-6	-	CASSLVVGQEGEKLFF	TGTGCCAGCAGCTTGGTTGTGGGACAGGAGGGGGAAAAACTGTTTTTT
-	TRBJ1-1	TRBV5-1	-	CASSLEQSYTEAFF	TGCGCCAGCAGCTTGGAACAGTCTTACACTGAAGCTTTCTTT
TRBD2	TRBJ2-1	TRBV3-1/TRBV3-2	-	CASSQDPLAGHNEQFF	TGTGCCAGCAGCCAAGATCCCCTAGCGGGACACAATGAGCAGTTCTTC
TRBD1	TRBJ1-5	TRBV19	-	CASNDRVGVVGQPQHF	TGTGCCAGTAATGACAGGGTCGGTGTTGTGGGTCAGCCCCAGCATTTT
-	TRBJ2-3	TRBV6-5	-	CASSLGYLSTDTQYF	TGTGCCAGCAGCCTCGGGTACCTAAGCACAGATACGCAGTATTTT
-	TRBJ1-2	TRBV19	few	CAISQGYDYGYTF	TGTGCCATCTCACAGGGTTACGACTATGGCTACACCTTC
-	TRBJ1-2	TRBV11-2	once	CASSLESASNYGYTF	TGTGCCAGCAGCTTAGAATCCGCCAGTAACTATGGCTACACCTTC
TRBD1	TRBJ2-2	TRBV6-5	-	CASDRGNTGELFF	TGTGCCAGCGACAGGGGGAACACCGGGGAGCTGTTTTTT
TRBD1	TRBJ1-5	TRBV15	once	CATSRDLKGAGSQPQHF	TGTGCCACCAGCAGAGATCTTAAGGGGGCAGGTAGTCAGCCCCAGCATTTT
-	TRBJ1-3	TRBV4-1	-	CASTPFWGAGNTIYF	TGCGCCAGCACCCCTTTTTGGGGGGCTGGAAACACCATATATTTT
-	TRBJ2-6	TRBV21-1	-	CASLRYAGANVLTF	TGTGCCAGCCTCCGGTATGCTGGGGCCAACGTCCTGACTTTC